Shown below are 5 T cell receptor beta chains from a single sample sequenced in a study of T-cell reconstitution after alpha-beta-depleted transplantation in children. It was with unique molecular identifiers that the TCRbeta library was prepared. TCRdb ran MiXCR on the PCR reads and lists one entry per CDR3 protein. The sample has about 980,000 distinct CDR3 sequences; about 31% are singletons. This specimen consisted of PBMCs, mostly from graft donor cells, obtained 360 days after TCRalphabeta/CD19-depleted stem cell transplant. These receptors all come from a boy under two years old who had a stem cell transplant for SCID, so the T cells may come from the graft donor.

The rearrangement joins TRBV7-9 to TRBJ2-1, with D possibly matching TRBD2 (5 bases). Per germline, CDR1 SEHNR and CDR2 FQNEAQ (reference sequence). Trimming pared 1 base from V and 8 bases from J, leaving 15 bases between. The CDR3 is 15 amino acids. The CDR3 bases are TGTGCCAGCAGCTTAGAGGCGGAAGGGAGACATGAGCAGTTCTTC. Amino acids: CASSLEAEGRHEQFF.

The J gene is TRBJ2-3, the V gene TRBV4-2; either TRBD1 or TRBD2 may fit D (5 bases each). Per the germline V gene, CDR1 is LGHNA and CDR2 is YNFKEQ. V gave up 1 base and J gave up 0 bases, with 14 bases separating them. The CDR3 spans 17 residues. The CDR3 reads CASSQVGAVPSTDTQYF. The DNA of the CDR3 is TGTGCCAGCAGCCAAGTCGGGGCAGTGCCCAGCACAGATACGCAGTATTTT.

The chain links TRBV12-3 or TRBV12-4 to TRBJ1-2, with 9 bases lining up with TRBD1. V gave up 4 bases and J gave up 3 bases; unmatched junction bases: 0. The CDR3 is 13 residues long. The CDR3 spells CASSWDRDYGYTF. In nucleotides, the CDR3 is TGTGCCAGCAGTTGGGACAGGGACTATGGCTACACCTTC.

This clonotype was seen only once. The CDR3 DNA sequence: TGTGCCAGCAGCCAATCCAGGGAGCAGTACTTC. Protein sequence: CASSQSREQYF. The gene calls are TRBV3-1 and TRBJ2-7, with D unresolved. Per the germline V gene, CDR1 is LGHDT and CDR2 is YNNKEL (reference sequence). V was cut by 2 bases and J by 7 bases, with 6 bases left in between. The CDR3 has 11 amino acids.

The V call is TRBV28, the J call TRBJ2-5; D may be TRBD1 (6 bases). V was trimmed by 2 bases and J by 1 base, leaving 14 bases between them. The CDR3 totals 16 residues. Germline V gene data show CDR1 as MDHEN and CDR2 as SYDVKM. The CDR3 nucleotides read TGTGCCAGCAGTTTAGGCCAGGGGATAAGCCAAGAGACCCAGTACTTC. Translation: CASSLGQGISQETQYF.